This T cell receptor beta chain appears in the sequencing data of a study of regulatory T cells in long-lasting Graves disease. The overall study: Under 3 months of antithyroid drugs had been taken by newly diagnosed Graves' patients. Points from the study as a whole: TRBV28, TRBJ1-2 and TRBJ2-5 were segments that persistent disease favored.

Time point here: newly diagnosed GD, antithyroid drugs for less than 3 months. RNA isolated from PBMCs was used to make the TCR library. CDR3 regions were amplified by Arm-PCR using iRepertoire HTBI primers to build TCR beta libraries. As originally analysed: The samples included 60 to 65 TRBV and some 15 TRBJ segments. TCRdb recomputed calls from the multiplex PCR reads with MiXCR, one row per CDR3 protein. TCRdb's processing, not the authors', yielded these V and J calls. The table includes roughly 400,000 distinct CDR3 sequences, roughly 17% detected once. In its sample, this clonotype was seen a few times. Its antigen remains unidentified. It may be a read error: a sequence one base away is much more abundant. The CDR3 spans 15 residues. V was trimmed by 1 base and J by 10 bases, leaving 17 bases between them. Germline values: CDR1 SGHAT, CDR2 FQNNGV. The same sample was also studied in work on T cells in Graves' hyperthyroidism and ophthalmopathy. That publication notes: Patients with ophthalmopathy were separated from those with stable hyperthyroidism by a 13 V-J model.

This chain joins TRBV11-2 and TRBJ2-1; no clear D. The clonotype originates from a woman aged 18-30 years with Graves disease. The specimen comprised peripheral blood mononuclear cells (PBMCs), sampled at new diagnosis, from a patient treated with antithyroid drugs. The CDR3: CASSLGLSFLYEQFF. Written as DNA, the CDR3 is TGTGCCAGCAGCTTAGGACTTAGCTTTCTCTACGAGCAGTTCTTC.